Sequencing of this T cell receptor beta chain was carried out in a study of patients and donors after allogeneic stem cell transplantation. Via MiXCR, TCRdb re-called the RT-PCR reads, giving one row per CDR3 protein. The sample carries a few hundred thousand distinct CDR3 sequences, around 40% recorded once. The V gene lost 3 bases and the J gene lost 7 bases, with 13 bases spanning the gap. CDR1 is MRHNA and CDR2 is SNTAGT in the germline V gene. The CDR3 totals 14 residues. This clonotype was sampled from a human donor who was either an allogeneic HSCT recipient or a stem cell or donor lymphocyte infusion donor (not recorded which). It is not recorded whose cells these are; they may come from a transplant donor. Sequenced input: blood, either unsorted or a sorted T cell fraction (not recorded which). The chain recombines TRBV6-4 with TRBJ1-5, with D hard to call. CDR3 sequence reads: CASSEEPGLQPQHF. Written as DNA, the CDR3 is TGTGCCAGCAGTGAGGAACCGGGGTTACAGCCCCAGCATTTT.